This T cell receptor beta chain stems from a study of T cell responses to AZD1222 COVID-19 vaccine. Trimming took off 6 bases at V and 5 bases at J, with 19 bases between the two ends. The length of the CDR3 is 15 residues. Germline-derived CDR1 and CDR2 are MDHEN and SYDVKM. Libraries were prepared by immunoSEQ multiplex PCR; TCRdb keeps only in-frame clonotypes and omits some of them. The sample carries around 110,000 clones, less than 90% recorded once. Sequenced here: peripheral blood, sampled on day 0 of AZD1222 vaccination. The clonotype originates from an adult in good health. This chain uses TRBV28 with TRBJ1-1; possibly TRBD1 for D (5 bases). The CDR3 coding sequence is TGTGCCAGCAGCCTAGGGGCGGGGTTTCGGACTGAAGCTTTCTTT. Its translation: CASSLGAGFRTEAFF.